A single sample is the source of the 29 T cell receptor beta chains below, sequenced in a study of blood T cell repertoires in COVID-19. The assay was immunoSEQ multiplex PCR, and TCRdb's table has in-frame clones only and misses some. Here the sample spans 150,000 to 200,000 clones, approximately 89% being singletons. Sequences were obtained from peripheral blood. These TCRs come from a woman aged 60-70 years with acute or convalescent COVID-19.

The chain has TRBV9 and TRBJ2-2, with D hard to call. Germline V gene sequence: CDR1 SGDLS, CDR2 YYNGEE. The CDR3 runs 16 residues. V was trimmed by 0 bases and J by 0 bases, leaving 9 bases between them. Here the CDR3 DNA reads TGTGCCAGCAGCGTAGCTACAGCCTCGAACACCGGGGAGCTGTTTTTT. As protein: CASSVATASNTGELFF.

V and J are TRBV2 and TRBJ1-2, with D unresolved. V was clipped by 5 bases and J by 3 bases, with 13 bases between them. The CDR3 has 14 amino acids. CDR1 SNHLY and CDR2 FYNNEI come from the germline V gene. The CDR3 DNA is TGTGCCAGCAGTAGGAGGAGGGTCGACTATGGCTACACCTTC. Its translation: CASSRRRVDYGYTF.

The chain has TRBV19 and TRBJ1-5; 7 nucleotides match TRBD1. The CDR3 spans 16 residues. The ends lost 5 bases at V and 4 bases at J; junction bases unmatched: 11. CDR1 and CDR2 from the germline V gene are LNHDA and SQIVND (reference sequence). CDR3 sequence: CASSAWVGRGNQPQHF. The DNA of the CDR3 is TGTGCCAGTAGTGCTTGGGTCGGCAGGGGGAATCAGCCCCAGCATTTT.

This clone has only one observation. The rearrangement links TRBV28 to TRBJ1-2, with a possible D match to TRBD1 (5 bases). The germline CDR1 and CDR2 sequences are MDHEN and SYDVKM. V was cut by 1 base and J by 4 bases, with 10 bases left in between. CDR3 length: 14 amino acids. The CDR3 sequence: CASSLLGGAYGYTF. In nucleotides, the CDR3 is TGTGCCAGCAGTTTATTAGGAGGGGCCTATGGCTACACCTTC.

In nucleotides, the CDR3 is TGTGCCACCAGAAGGGGCCCCGGGACTAGCGGGATCAGCTCCTACGAGCAGTACTTC. It codes for CATRRGPGTSGISSYEQYF. The genes are TRBV15 and TRBJ2-7; TRBD2 agrees at 13 bases. Germline loops: CDR1 LNHNV, CDR2 YYDKDF (reference sequence). The CDR3 runs 19 residues. V was clipped by 6 bases and J by 0 bases; unmatched bases: 14.

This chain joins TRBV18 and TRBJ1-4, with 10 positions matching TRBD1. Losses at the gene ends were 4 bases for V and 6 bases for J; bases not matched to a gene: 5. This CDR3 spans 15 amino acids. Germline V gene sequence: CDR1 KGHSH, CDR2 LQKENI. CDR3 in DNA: TGTGCCAGCTCACTTACAGACAGGGGGCATGAAAAACTGTTTTTT. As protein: CASSLTDRGHEKLFF.

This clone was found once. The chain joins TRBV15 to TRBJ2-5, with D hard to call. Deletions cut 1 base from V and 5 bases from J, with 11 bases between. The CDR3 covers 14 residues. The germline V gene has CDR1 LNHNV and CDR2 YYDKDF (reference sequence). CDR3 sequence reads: CATSRVPQQETQYF. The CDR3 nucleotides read TGTGCCACCAGCAGAGTCCCCCAACAGGAGACCCAGTACTTC.

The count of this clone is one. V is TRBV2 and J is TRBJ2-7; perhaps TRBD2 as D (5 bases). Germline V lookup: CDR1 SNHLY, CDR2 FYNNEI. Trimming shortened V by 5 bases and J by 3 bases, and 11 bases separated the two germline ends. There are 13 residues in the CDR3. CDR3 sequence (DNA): TGTGCCAGCAGTACCCAGGCGGGCTACGAGCAGTACGTC. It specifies CASSTQAGYEQYV.

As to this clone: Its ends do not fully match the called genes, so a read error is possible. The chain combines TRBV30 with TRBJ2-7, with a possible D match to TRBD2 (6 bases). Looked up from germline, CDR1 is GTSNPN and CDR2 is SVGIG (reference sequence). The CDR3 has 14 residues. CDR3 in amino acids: CAWRSLGLARGFLF. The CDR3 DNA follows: TGTGCCTGGAGGAGTTTAGGGCTAGCGCGGGGATTTCTCTTC.

CDR3 region: CASSPGTSGSVEQFF. Here the CDR3 DNA reads TGCGCCAGCAGCCCGGGGACTAGCGGGAGTGTTGAGCAGTTCTTC. The rearrangement uses TRBV5-1 and TRBJ2-1, with 14 bases lining up with TRBD2. The germline V gene encodes CDR1 SGHRS and CDR2 YFSETQ. The V and J ends lost 4 bases and 9 bases, in that order; junction bases with no gene match: 6. This CDR3 region has 15 residues.

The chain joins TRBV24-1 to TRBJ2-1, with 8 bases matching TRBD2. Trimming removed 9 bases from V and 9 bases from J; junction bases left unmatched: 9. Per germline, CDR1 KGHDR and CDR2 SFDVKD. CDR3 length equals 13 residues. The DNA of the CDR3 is TGTGCCACCGCTCCAGCGGGAGCGGGTGAGCAGTTCTTC. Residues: CATAPAGAGEQFF.

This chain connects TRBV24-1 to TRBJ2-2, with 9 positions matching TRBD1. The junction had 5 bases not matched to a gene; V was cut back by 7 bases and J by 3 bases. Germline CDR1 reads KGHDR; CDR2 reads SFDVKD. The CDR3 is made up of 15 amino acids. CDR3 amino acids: CATRADRGDTGELFF. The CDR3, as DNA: TGTGCCACCAGGGCGGACAGGGGCGACACCGGGGAGCTGTTTTTT.

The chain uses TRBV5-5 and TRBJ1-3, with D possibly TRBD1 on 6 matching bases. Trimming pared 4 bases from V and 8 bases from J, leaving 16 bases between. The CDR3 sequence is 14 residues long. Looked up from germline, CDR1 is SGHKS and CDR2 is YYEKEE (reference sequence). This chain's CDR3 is CASSREGGPDTIYF. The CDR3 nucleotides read TGTGCCAGCAGCCGGGAAGGGGGACCGGACACCATATATTTT.

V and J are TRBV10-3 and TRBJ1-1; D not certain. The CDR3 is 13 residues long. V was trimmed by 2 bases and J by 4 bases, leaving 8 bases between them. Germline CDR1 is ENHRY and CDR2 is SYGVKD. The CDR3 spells CAISETEGTEAFF. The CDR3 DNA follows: TGTGCCATCAGTGAGACGGAGGGCACTGAAGCTTTCTTT.

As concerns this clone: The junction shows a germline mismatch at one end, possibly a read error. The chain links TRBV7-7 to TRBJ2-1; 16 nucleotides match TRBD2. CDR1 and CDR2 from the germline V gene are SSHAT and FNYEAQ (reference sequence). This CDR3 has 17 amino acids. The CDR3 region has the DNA TGTGCTAGCAGCTTAGGGGGGACTAGCGGGAGGGCCAATGAGCAGTTCTTC. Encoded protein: CASSLGGTSGRANEQFF.

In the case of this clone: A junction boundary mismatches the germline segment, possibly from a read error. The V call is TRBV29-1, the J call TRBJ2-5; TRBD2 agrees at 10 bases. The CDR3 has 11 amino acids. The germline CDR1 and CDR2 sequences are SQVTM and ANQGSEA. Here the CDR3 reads CSVSTSGKFHF. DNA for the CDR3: TGCAGCGTTTCAACTAGCGGGAAATTTCACTTC.

CDR3 in amino acids: CASGLGGATNEKLFF. CDR3 nucleotide sequence: TGTGCTAGTGGTTTAGGAGGGGCAACTAATGAAAAACTGTTTTTT. The chain employs TRBV12-5 and TRBJ1-4, with D possibly being TRBD1 (5 bases). The CDR3 length is 15 residues. CDR1 and CDR2 (germline): LGHNT, FRNRAP. Trimming stripped 3 bases from V and 0 bases from J, with 8 bases between.

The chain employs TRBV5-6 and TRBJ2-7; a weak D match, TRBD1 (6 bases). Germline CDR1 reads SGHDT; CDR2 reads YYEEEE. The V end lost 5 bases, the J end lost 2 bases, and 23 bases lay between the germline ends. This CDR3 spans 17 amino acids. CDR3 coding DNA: TGTGCCAGCAGTCATGGACCGACAGGAGACCAGCCCTACGAGCAGTACGTC. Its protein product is CASSHGPTGDQPYEQYV.

The CDR3 DNA reads as TGCGCCAGCAGCCCGGAGGGAGGGGATGGTCAGCCCCAGCATTTT. Translated, it gives CASSPEGGDGQPQHF. The chain uses TRBV5-1 and TRBJ1-5; maybe TRBD1 (5 bases). Germline V CDR1 and CDR2: SGHRS, YFSETQ. The CDR3 covers 15 residues. Trimming stripped 4 bases from V and 6 bases from J, with 17 bases between.

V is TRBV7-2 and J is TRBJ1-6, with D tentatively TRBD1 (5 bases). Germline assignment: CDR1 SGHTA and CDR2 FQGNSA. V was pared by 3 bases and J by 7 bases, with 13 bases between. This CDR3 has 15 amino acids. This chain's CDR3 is CASSFRTSGNSPLHF. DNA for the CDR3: TGTGCCAGCAGCTTTCGGACGTCAGGGAATTCACCCCTCCACTTT.

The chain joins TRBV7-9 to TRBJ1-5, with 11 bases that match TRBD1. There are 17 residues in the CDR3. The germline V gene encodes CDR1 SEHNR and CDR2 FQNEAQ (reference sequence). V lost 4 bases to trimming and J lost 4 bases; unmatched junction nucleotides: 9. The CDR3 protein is CASSWSPGQGDNQPQHF. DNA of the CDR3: TGTGCCAGCAGCTGGTCGCCGGGACAGGGGGATAATCAGCCCCAGCATTTT. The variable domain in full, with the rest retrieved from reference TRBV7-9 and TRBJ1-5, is DTGVSQNPRHKITKRGQNVTFRCDPISEHNRLYWYRQTLGQGPEFLTYFQNEAQLEKSRLLSDRFSAERPKGSFSTLEIQRTEQGDSAMYLCASSWSPGQGDNQPQHFGDGTRLSIL.

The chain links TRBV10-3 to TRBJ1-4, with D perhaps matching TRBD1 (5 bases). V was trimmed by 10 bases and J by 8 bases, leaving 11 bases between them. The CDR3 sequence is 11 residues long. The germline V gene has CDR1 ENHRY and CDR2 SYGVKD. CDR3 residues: CATTGGEKLFF. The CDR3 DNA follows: TGTGCCACGACTGGGGGGGAAAAACTGTTTTTT.

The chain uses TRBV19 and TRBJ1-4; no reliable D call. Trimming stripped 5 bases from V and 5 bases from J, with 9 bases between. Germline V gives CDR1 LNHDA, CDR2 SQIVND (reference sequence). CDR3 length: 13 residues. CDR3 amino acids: CASSPPRNEKLFF. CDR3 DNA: TGTGCCAGTAGTCCCCCGCGGAATGAAAAACTGTTTTTT. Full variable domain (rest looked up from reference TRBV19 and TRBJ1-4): DGGITQSPKYLFRKEGQNVTLSCEQNLNHDAMYWYRQDPGQGLRLIYYSQIVNDFQKGDIAEGYSVSREKKESFPLTVTSAQKNPTAFYLCASSPPRNEKLFFGSGTQLSVL.

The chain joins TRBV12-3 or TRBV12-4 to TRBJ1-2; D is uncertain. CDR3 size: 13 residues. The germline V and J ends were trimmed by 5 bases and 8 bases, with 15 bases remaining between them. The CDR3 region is CASSPHATSGYTF. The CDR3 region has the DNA TGTGCCAGCAGTCCTCACGCTACTAGCGGCTACACCTTC.

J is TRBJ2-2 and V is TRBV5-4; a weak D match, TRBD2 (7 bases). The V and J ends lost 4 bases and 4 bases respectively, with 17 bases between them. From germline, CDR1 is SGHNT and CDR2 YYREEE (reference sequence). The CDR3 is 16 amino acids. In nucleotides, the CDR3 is TGTGCCAGCAGCCGAGGGGGGGAGGCGGGCACCGGGGAGCTGTTTTTT. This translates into CASSRGGEAGTGELFF.

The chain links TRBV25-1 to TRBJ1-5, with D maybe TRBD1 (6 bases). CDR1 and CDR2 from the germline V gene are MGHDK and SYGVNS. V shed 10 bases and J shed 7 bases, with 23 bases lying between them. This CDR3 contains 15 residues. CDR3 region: CAIQDRIGVGQPQHF. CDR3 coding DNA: TGTGCCATTCAAGACAGGATAGGGGTCGGCCAGCCCCAGCATTTT.

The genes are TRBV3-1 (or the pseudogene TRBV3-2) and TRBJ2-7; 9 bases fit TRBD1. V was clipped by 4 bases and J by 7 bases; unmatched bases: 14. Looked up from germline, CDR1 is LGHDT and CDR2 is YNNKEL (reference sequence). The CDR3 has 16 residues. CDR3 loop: CASSPDPGQGRKEQYF. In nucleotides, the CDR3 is TGTGCCAGCAGCCCTGACCCGGGACAGGGACGAAAGGAGCAGTACTTC.

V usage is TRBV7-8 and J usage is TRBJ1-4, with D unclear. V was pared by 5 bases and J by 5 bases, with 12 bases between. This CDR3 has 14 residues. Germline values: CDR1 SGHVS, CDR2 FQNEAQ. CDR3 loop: CASSPRRENEKLFF. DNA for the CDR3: TGTGCCAGCAGCCCACGTAGAGAAAATGAAAAACTGTTTTTT.

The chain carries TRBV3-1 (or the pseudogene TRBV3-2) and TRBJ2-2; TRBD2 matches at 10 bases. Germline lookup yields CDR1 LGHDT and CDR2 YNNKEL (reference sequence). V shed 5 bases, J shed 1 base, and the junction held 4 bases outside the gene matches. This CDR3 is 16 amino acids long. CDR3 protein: CASSLGLAENTGELFF. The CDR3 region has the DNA TGTGCCAGCAGCTTAGGACTAGCGGAGAACACCGGGGAGCTGTTTTTT.